These 28 T cell receptor beta chains were sequenced from one sample in a study of regulatory T cells in long-lasting Graves disease. Library construction for TCR beta used iRepertoire HTBI primers and Arm-PCR of CDR3 regions. TCRdb re-derived calls from the multiplex PCR reads in MiXCR, one entry per CDR3 protein. Here the sample spans 400,000 or so distinct CDR3 sequences, 20% being singletons. Time point denoted: persistent/refractory GD, antithyroid drugs over 5 years with positive TRAb. Extracted PBMC RNA gave rise to the TCR library. The material sequenced was peripheral blood mononuclear cells (PBMCs), taken when the disease was refractory, from a patient treated with antithyroid drugs. These receptors all stem from a female donor with Graves disease.

The chain recombines TRBV5-6 with TRBJ2-7; D might be TRBD1 or TRBD2, each matching 5 bases. Deletions cut 2 bases from V and 0 bases from J, with 12 bases between. CDR1 and CDR2 from the germline V gene are SGHDT and YYEEEE. CDR3 length equals 15 residues. The CDR3 region has the DNA TGTGCCAGCAGCTTCAGGGACCTTAACTCCTACGAGCAGTACTTC. Amino acid sequence: CASSFRDLNSYEQYF.

The CDR3 here is CSGGPGTGGSEQYF. The CDR3 region has the DNA TGCAGCGGTGGGCCCGGGACAGGGGGCTCCGAGCAGTACTTC. The chain employs TRBV29-1 and TRBJ2-7; 12 positions match TRBD1. CDR1 and CDR2 (germline): SQVTM, ANQGSEA. V trimming: 7 bases; J trimming: 6 bases; junction bases outside the gene matches: 10. CDR3 size: 14 residues.

In this sample, this clonotype turned up a few times. The chain combines TRBV29-1 with TRBJ1-2; the match to TRBD1 covers 9 bases. V lost 4 bases and J lost 2; bases outside the gene matches: 8. CDR1 and CDR2 (germline): SQVTM, ANQGSEA. The CDR3 has 15 residues. The CDR3, as DNA: TGCAGCGTTGCGGAGTCGGACAGGGGCAACTATGGCTACACCTTC. It yields the protein CSVAESDRGNYGYTF.

The chain uses TRBV2 and TRBJ1-6; D is undetermined. This CDR3 comprises 16 residues. From germline, CDR1 is SNHLY and CDR2 FYNNEI. Trimming left V 6 bases short and J 0 bases short, with 12 bases between. The CDR3 DNA sequence: TGTGCCAGCAGGGGCGGGTCAAGCTCCTATAATTCACCCCTCCACTTT. Its translation: CASRGGSSSYNSPLHF.

The chain is built from TRBV30 and TRBJ1-6, with D maybe TRBD1 (6 bases). Germline CDR1 and CDR2: GTSNPN and SVGIG (reference sequence). This CDR3 region has 15 residues. Trimming took 3 bases from V and 8 from J, leaving 17 bases between them. In DNA form, the CDR3 reads TGTGCCTGGAGAAGGCAGGGGCAGGGGTATTCACCCCTCCACTTT. Translation: CAWRRQGQGYSPLHF.

The chain is built from TRBV4-3 and TRBJ1-2; perhaps TRBD1 as D (6 bases). V was cut by 0 bases and J by 3 bases, with 17 bases left in between. This CDR3 has 17 amino acids. Germline-derived CDR1 and CDR2 are LGHNA and YSLEER. The CDR3 nucleotides read TGCGCCAGCAGCCAAGATCTTTTAGGGGGTTTAGACTATGGCTACACCTTC. Protein product: CASSQDLLGGLDYGYTF.

The V call is TRBV5-1, the J call TRBJ1-1, with D perhaps TRBD1 (5 bases). Trimming removed 5 bases from V and 7 bases from J, with 12 bases in between. The germline CDR1 and CDR2 sequences are SGHRS and YFSETQ. CDR3 length: 12 residues. The CDR3 coding sequence is TGCGCCAGCAGGGGGGGGAATTTTGAAGCTTTCTTT. It yields the protein CASRGGNFEAFF.

The chain joins TRBV6-1 to TRBJ1-1, with D unclear. This CDR3 has 13 residues. In germline, CDR1 is MNHNS, CDR2 SASEGT. Trimming stripped 6 bases from V and 7 bases from J, with 15 bases between. This CDR3 is CASRDPNSDEAFF. The CDR3 DNA is TGTGCCAGCAGGGACCCGAACTCTGATGAAGCTTTCTTT.

This clonotype was picked up a small number of times. The chain has TRBV6-1 and TRBJ2-2; 9 nucleotides match TRBD2. Germline loops: CDR1 MNHNS, CDR2 SASEGT. CDR3 size: 17 residues. The ends lost 5 bases at V and 3 bases at J; junction bases unmatched: 10. This chain's CDR3 is CASSYRAGGPDTGELFF. CDR3 nucleotide sequence: TGTGCCAGCAGTTACCGGGCGGGAGGGCCCGACACCGGGGAGCTGTTTTTT.

There are a few counts of this clonotype. V and J are TRBV6-5 and TRBJ1-1; the D gene is possibly TRBD1 (5 bases). Germline V gene data show CDR1 as MNHEY and CDR2 as SVGAGI. The CDR3 has 17 residues. V dropped 0 bases and J dropped 1 base, with 15 bases sitting between them. In nucleotides, the CDR3 is TGTGCCAGCAGTTACTCGAGTCAGGGCTGGGGGAACACTGAAGCTTTCTTT. Its protein product is CASSYSSQGWGNTEAFF.

This clonotype appeared many times. The gene calls are TRBV2 and TRBJ1-1; no clear D. Trimming pared 4 bases from V and 5 bases from J, leaving 11 bases between. CDR3 size: 13 residues. Germline loops: CDR1 SNHLY, CDR2 FYNNEI. The DNA of the CDR3 is TGTGCCAGCAGTGGGGCCCCGGGGACTGAAGCTTTCTTT. Translating it yields CASSGAPGTEAFF.

A word on this clonotype: Possible read error: a much larger clone is one base away. In nucleotides, the CDR3 is TGTGCCAGCAGCCCCCGGGGCAGTCTCAACGAGCAGTACTTC. Amino acid sequence: CASSPRGSLNEQYF. The gene calls are TRBV7-9 and TRBJ2-7; the D gene could be TRBD1 or TRBD2 (5 bases each). The V end lost 5 bases, the J end lost 5 bases, and 16 bases lay between the germline ends. This CDR3 is 14 amino acids long. Germline-derived CDR1 and CDR2 are SEHNR and FQNEAQ (reference sequence).

This rearrangement joins TRBV7-8 to TRBJ2-1; no clear D gene. V was cut by 5 bases and J by 14 bases, with 19 bases left in between. The CDR3 totals 13 residues. Germline lookup yields CDR1 SGHVS and CDR2 FQNEAQ. The CDR3 sequence is CASSRTMTIGEFF. The CDR3, as DNA: TGTGCCAGCAGCCGAACAATGACAATCGGTGAGTTCTTC.

This clonotype occurred many times. The V gene is TRBV15, the J gene TRBJ2-4; D possibly corresponds to TRBD1 (5 bases). The V end was cut by 1 base, the J end by 5 bases, with 9 bases between. The CDR3 runs 14 residues. Looked up from germline, CDR1 is LNHNV and CDR2 is YYDKDF (reference sequence). The CDR3 coding sequence is TGTGCCACCAGCAGAGTAGGGGTTGAAAACATTCAGTACTTC. This encodes CATSRVGVENIQYF.

This clonotype was picked up many times. J is TRBJ1-2 and V is TRBV2; maybe TRBD1 (5 bases). Germline CDR1 reads SNHLY; CDR2 reads FYNNEI. This CDR3 is 13 amino acids long. V lost 6 bases and J 4 bases, leaving 12 bases between the germline ends. CDR3 in amino acids: CASRSPGPYGYTF. In nucleotides, the CDR3 is TGTGCCAGCAGATCACCGGGACCCTATGGCTACACCTTC.

At least ten counts were recorded for this clonotype. The chain links TRBV18 to TRBJ1-4; a weak D match, TRBD1 (6 bases). The germline V and J ends were trimmed by 3 bases and 0 bases, with 14 bases remaining between them. Germline lookup yields CDR1 KGHSH and CDR2 LQKENI. The CDR3 is 17 amino acids. The DNA of the CDR3 is TGTGCCAGCTCACCTCTACGGGACACCGCAACTAATGAAAAACTGTTTTTT. It codes for CASSPLRDTATNEKLFF.

This chain connects TRBV11-3 to TRBJ2-2; no clear D gene. Trimming took 4 bases from V and 7 from J, leaving 13 bases between them. Germline values: CDR1 SGHNT, CDR2 YENEEA. The CDR3 length is 14 residues. The CDR3 spells CASSSFLGGGELFF. For the CDR3, the DNA is TGTGCCAGCAGCTCATTCTTAGGCGGCGGGGAGCTGTTTTTT.

This clonotype was seen a few times. The chain recombines TRBV20-1 with TRBJ2-7; TRBD1 is a possible D gene (6 bases). The CDR3 has 14 residues. Trimming removed 4 bases from V and 2 bases from J, with 15 bases in between. Germline V gene data show CDR1 as DFQATT and CDR2 as SNEGSKA (reference sequence). The CDR3 bases are TGCAGTGCTATCCCCGGGACAAAACCCTACGAGCAGTACTTC. Its translation: CSAIPGTKPYEQYF.

This clonotype showed up just a few times. The chain carries TRBV29-1 and TRBJ1-4; 9 nucleotides line up with TRBD1. Unmatched junction bases numbered 6, after V lost 5 bases and J lost 8 bases. Germline V lookup: CDR1 SQVTM, CDR2 ANQGSEA. The CDR3 spans 13 residues. The CDR3 reads CSVTGTGTEKLFF. In DNA, the CDR3 is TGCAGCGTTACCGGGACAGGGACGGAAAAACTGTTTTTT.

J is TRBJ1-5 and V is TRBV10-3; D may be TRBD1 (6 bases). This CDR3 spans 18 amino acids. The germline V and J ends were trimmed by 0 bases and 0 bases, with 15 bases remaining between them. Germline CDR1 reads ENHRY; CDR2 reads SYGVKD. CDR3 sequence (DNA): TGTGCCATCAGTGAGTCAGGGGGAGGCTATTATAGCAATCAGCCCCAGCATTTT. Its protein product is CAISESGGGYYSNQPQHF.

Regarding this clonotype: This may be a read error, as it is one base from a much larger clone. This chain links TRBV28 with TRBJ2-5; D may be TRBD1 (8 bases). The germline gives CDR1 MDHEN, CDR2 SYDVKM. Trimming took off 2 bases at V and 5 bases at J, with 21 bases between the two ends. The CDR3 loop spans 17 amino acids. The DNA of the CDR3 is TGTGCCAGCAGTTTACACCAGAACAGGGGGGGGATGGAGACCCAGTACTTC. This gives the protein CASSLHQNRGGMETQYF.

This clonotype showed up many times. This chain joins TRBV28 and TRBJ1-1, with 9 bases that match TRBD1. CDR1 MDHEN and CDR2 SYDVKM come from the germline V gene. The CDR3 has 15 residues. J gave up 2 bases and V 5 bases, and 6 bases lay outside the gene matches. The CDR3 protein is CASSLSDRGNTEAFF. The CDR3 region has the DNA TGTGCCAGCAGTCTATCGGACAGGGGAAACACTGAAGCTTTCTTT.

This clonotype was counted many times. This chain links TRBV27 with TRBJ2-2; D is unclear. The CDR3 sequence is 15 residues long. Trimming took 4 bases from V and 0 from J, leaving 9 bases between them. Per germline, CDR1 MNHEY and CDR2 SMNVEV (reference sequence). The CDR3 DNA reads as TGTGCCAGCAGTTCGCTTTATACGAACACCGGGGAGCTGTTTTTT. Translated: CASSSLYTNTGELFF.

The chain carries TRBV29-1 and TRBJ1-3; unclear D gene. Germline assignment: CDR1 SQVTM and CDR2 ANQGSEA. CDR3 length: 14 amino acids. Trimming pared 5 bases from V and 4 bases from J, leaving 15 bases between. CDR3 DNA: TGCAGCGTTCGGCCAGTACTCGGGGGAAACACCATATATTTT. It encodes CSVRPVLGGNTIYF.

A few counts support this clonotype. The chain carries TRBV12-3 or TRBV12-4 and TRBJ2-2; maybe TRBD2 (6 bases). The CDR3 contains 15 residues. The germline V and J ends were trimmed by 5 bases and 2 bases, with 12 bases remaining between them. Here the CDR3 DNA reads TGTGCCAGCAGTCCCGGGACTCTTAACACCGGGGAGCTGTTTTTT. Protein sequence: CASSPGTLNTGELFF.

This chain uses TRBV19 with TRBJ2-7; D call uncertain. Trimming shortened V by 1 base and J by 6 bases, and 10 bases separated the two germline ends. CDR3 length: 13 residues. Germline loops: CDR1 LNHDA, CDR2 SQIVND (reference sequence). CDR3 region: CASSIGTKGEQYF. CDR3 in DNA: TGTGCCAGTAGTATAGGAACGAAAGGCGAGCAGTACTTC.

This clonotype was counted ten times or more. This chain links TRBV7-3 with TRBJ2-7; D gene uncertain. The V and J ends lost 6 bases and 2 bases respectively, with 14 bases between them. The CDR3 extends over 14 amino acids. CDR1 and CDR2 (germline): SGHTA, FQGTGA. Here the CDR3 DNA reads TGTGCCAGCAGTCCCGACCCCGGTACCTACGAGCAGTACTTC. It specifies CASSPDPGTYEQYF.

The chain employs TRBV6-2 or TRBV6-3 and TRBJ1-2; the D gene is possibly TRBD1 (5 bases). V dropped 2 bases and J dropped 7 bases, with 11 bases sitting between them. Germline assignment: CDR1 MNHEY and CDR2 SVGEGT. The CDR3 contains 13 residues. Here the CDR3 reads CASSYMGEGGYTF. CDR3 nucleotide sequence: TGTGCCAGCAGTTACATGGGGGAGGGTGGCTACACCTTC.